This is a list of T cell receptor beta chains from one sample in a study of shared clonotypes between healthy human individuals. Profiled with immunoSEQ multiplex PCR; TCRdb holds only in-frame clones, not every one. The table lists about 2.1 million clones, around 95% of them singletons, with over 1.5% in the top ten. The specimen sequenced was naive CD8+ T cells from PBMCs. These receptors were obtained from a man younger than 35 in good health. Some clones in this sample may be carry-over from other donors' samples. The CDR3 runs from the conserved cysteine through the conserved F or W. Each record gives: J gene, D gene, V gene, clone size, CDR3 DNA, CDR3 protein. A D gene is named only where the DNA matches it firmly. Clone sizes are given selectively: once, few, many, or a class where the clone is expanded.

j_gene: TRBJ2-7; d_gene: NA; v_gene: TRBV28; abundance: NA; CDR3nt: TGTGCCAGCAAAAACAGGGTTTCCTACGAGCAGTACTTC; CDR3aa: CASKNRVSYEQYF
j_gene: TRBJ1-1; d_gene: TRBD1; v_gene: TRBV7-9; abundance: NA; CDR3nt: TGTGCCAGCAGCTTAAAGGCCCGGGACAGGACGATGAACACTGAAGCTTTCTTT; CDR3aa: CASSLKARDRTMNTEAFF
j_gene: TRBJ1-3; d_gene: NA; v_gene: TRBV4-3; abundance: NA; CDR3nt: TGCGCCAGCAGCATAGAAACTAAGTGGGGTCACCCCATATATTTT; CDR3aa: CASSIETKWGHPIYF
j_gene: TRBJ1-5; d_gene: NA; v_gene: TRBV11-2; abundance: NA; CDR3nt: TGTGCCAGCAGCTTATCAGAAACGGGCGGTCATCAGCCCCAGCATTTT; CDR3aa: CASSLSETGGHQPQHF
j_gene: TRBJ2-5; d_gene: NA; v_gene: TRBV6-5; abundance: NA; CDR3nt: TGTGCCAGCAGTTACTCTTCGTGGGACGGGGAGACCCAGTACTTC; CDR3aa: CASSYSSWDGETQYF
j_gene: TRBJ2-7; d_gene: NA; v_gene: TRBV15; abundance: NA; CDR3nt: TGTGCCACCAGCACATATCTCCCAATAGCGGCGAGCTCCTACGAGCAGTACTTC; CDR3aa: CATSTYLPIAASSYEQYF
j_gene: TRBJ2-7; d_gene: NA; v_gene: TRBV28; abundance: NA; CDR3nt: TGTGCCAGCAGGTCTGCCTCATATATCTCCTACGAGCAGTACTTC; CDR3aa: CASRSASYISYEQYF
j_gene: TRBJ2-7; d_gene: TRBD1; v_gene: TRBV5-1; abundance: NA; CDR3nt: TGCGCCAGCAGCTTGGACAGGGGTTTGAACGAGCAGTACTTC; CDR3aa: CASSLDRGLNEQYF
j_gene: TRBJ2-7; d_gene: NA; v_gene: TRBV27; abundance: NA; CDR3nt: TGTGCCAGCAGTTTGGGGGTCGGCTACGAGCAGTACTTC; CDR3aa: CASSLGVGYEQYF
j_gene: TRBJ2-7; d_gene: NA; v_gene: TRBV28; abundance: NA; CDR3nt: TGTGCCAGCATGGGCAGGGTTCCCCACGAGCAGTACTTC; CDR3aa: CASMGRVPHEQYF
j_gene: TRBJ1-2; d_gene: NA; v_gene: TRBV7-9; abundance: NA; CDR3nt: TGTGCCAGCAGCTCCGCAGGCGCTCATGGCTACACCTTC; CDR3aa: CASSSAGAHGYTF
j_gene: TRBJ2-1; d_gene: TRBD2; v_gene: TRBV2; abundance: NA; CDR3nt: TGTGCCAGCACTTTCCACAAGACGCGGGAGGAAAGGAATGAGCAGTTCTTC; CDR3aa: CASTFHKTREERNEQFF
j_gene: TRBJ2-1; d_gene: TRBD2; v_gene: TRBV11-2; abundance: NA; CDR3nt: TGTGCCAGCAGCTTAGTCAGACTAGCGGCTTACAATGAGCAGTTCTTC; CDR3aa: CASSLVRLAAYNEQFF
j_gene: TRBJ1-1; d_gene: NA; v_gene: TRBV19; abundance: once; CDR3nt: TGTGCCACCCACTTGGGACGAGGGACTGAAGCTTTCTTT; CDR3aa: CATHLGRGTEAFF
j_gene: TRBJ2-4; d_gene: TRBD1; v_gene: TRBV19; abundance: NA; CDR3nt: TGTGCCAGTAGTATAAGGGGACAGACCTTAGCCAAAAACATTCAGTACTTC; CDR3aa: CASSIRGQTLAKNIQYF
j_gene: TRBJ2-2; d_gene: NA; v_gene: TRBV27; abundance: NA; CDR3nt: TGTGCCAGCACCATAAAAGAGGGAGGACCCGGGGAGCTGTTTTTT; CDR3aa: CASTIKEGGPGELFF
j_gene: TRBJ2-7; d_gene: NA; v_gene: TRBV6-5; abundance: NA; CDR3nt: TGTGCCAGCAGTTATTCGGACAGCTCCTACGAGCAGTACTTC; CDR3aa: CASSYSDSSYEQYF
j_gene: TRBJ1-1; d_gene: NA; v_gene: TRBV7-6; abundance: NA; CDR3nt: TGTGCCAGCAGCTTAGGGGGGTTAGGCGGAAACACTGAAGCTTTCTTT; CDR3aa: CASSLGGLGGNTEAFF
j_gene: TRBJ2-1; d_gene: NA; v_gene: TRBV19; abundance: NA; CDR3nt: TGTGCCAGTAGAGTAGCGGACTACAATGAGCAGTTCTTC; CDR3aa: CASRVADYNEQFF
j_gene: TRBJ2-7; d_gene: TRBD1; v_gene: TRBV7-9; abundance: NA; CDR3nt: TGTGCCAGCAGCTTCGAAGGGGGCGTATACGAGCAGTACTTC; CDR3aa: CASSFEGGVYEQYF
j_gene: TRBJ1-5; d_gene: NA; v_gene: TRBV30; abundance: NA; CDR3nt: TGTGCCTGGTGGGCAAGGTCTCAGCCCCAGCATTTT; CDR3aa: CAWWARSQPQHF
j_gene: TRBJ2-1; d_gene: TRBD2; v_gene: TRBV30; abundance: once; CDR3nt: TGTGCCTGGAGCCTAGCGGGCTTTAACAATGAGCAGTTCTTC; CDR3aa: CAWSLAGFNNEQFF
j_gene: TRBJ2-3; d_gene: TRBD1; v_gene: TRBV29-1; abundance: NA; CDR3nt: TGCAGCACAGACGTACAGGGGAACACAGATACGCAGTATTTT; CDR3aa: CSTDVQGNTDTQYF
j_gene: TRBJ2-1; d_gene: NA; v_gene: TRBV28; abundance: NA; CDR3nt: TGTGCCAGCAGTTCACCCGACCCCACCGATGAGCAGTTCTTC; CDR3aa: CASSSPDPTDEQFF
j_gene: TRBJ1-5; d_gene: NA; v_gene: TRBV19; abundance: NA; CDR3nt: TGTGCCAGCGATTCCGGGCTCAATCAGCCCCAGCATTTT; CDR3aa: CASDSGLNQPQHF
j_gene: TRBJ2-1; d_gene: TRBD2; v_gene: TRBV10-3; abundance: NA; CDR3nt: TGTGCCATCAGTGATGTGACTAGCGGACCCTACAATGAGCAGTTCTTC; CDR3aa: CAISDVTSGPYNEQFF
j_gene: TRBJ2-7; d_gene: NA; v_gene: TRBV15; abundance: NA; CDR3nt: TGTGCCACCAGCGGAACCCCGCGGGTCTCCTACGAGCAGTACTTC; CDR3aa: CATSGTPRVSYEQYF
j_gene: TRBJ1-1; d_gene: NA; v_gene: TRBV25-1; abundance: NA; CDR3nt: TGTGCCAGCAGATTGGGGTGGCAGGTTGGTACTGAAGCTTTCTTT; CDR3aa: CASRLGWQVGTEAFF
j_gene: TRBJ1-1; d_gene: NA; v_gene: TRBV29-1; abundance: NA; CDR3nt: TGCAGCGTTGAACTGAACACTGAAGCTTTCTTT; CDR3aa: CSVELNTEAFF
j_gene: TRBJ2-7; d_gene: NA; v_gene: TRBV5-1; abundance: NA; CDR3nt: TGCGCCAGCAGCTTGGTAGGACGCGACGAGCAGTACTTC; CDR3aa: CASSLVGRDEQYF
j_gene: TRBJ2-1; d_gene: NA; v_gene: TRBV7-8; abundance: NA; CDR3nt: TGTGCCAGCAGCCCTGGGAGGATACCCAGCTCCTACAATGAGCAGTTCTTC; CDR3aa: CASSPGRIPSSYNEQFF
j_gene: TRBJ2-7; d_gene: NA; v_gene: TRBV27; abundance: NA; CDR3nt: TGTGCCACCCGCGACTGGGGTGGGGGCGAGCAGTACTTC; CDR3aa: CATRDWGGGEQYF
j_gene: TRBJ2-3; d_gene: TRBD1; v_gene: TRBV6-6; abundance: NA; CDR3nt: TGTGCCAGCACCTGGGGCCCCGGGACAGGGGATGGAACGCAGTATTTT; CDR3aa: CASTWGPGTGDGTQYF
j_gene: TRBJ2-7; d_gene: TRBD2; v_gene: TRBV28; abundance: NA; CDR3nt: TGTGCCAGCAGTGCCCTACTAGCGGAGATCCACTACGAGCAGTACTTC; CDR3aa: CASSALLAEIHYEQYF
j_gene: TRBJ2-7; d_gene: TRBD2; v_gene: TRBV28; abundance: NA; CDR3nt: TGTGCCAGCAGCCCACCCGGGGGGTTTGGCTACGAGCAGTACTTC; CDR3aa: CASSPPGGFGYEQYF
j_gene: TRBJ2-1; d_gene: TRBD2; v_gene: TRBV9; abundance: NA; CDR3nt: TGTGCCAGCAGCGTATTAGCGGGAGGCCGTAATGAGCAGTTCTTC; CDR3aa: CASSVLAGGRNEQFF
j_gene: TRBJ1-4; d_gene: NA; v_gene: TRBV7-9; abundance: once; CDR3nt: TGTGCCAGCAGCGAAGGGATTGGCGGAAATGAAAAACTGTTTTTT; CDR3aa: CASSEGIGGNEKLFF
j_gene: TRBJ2-7; d_gene: TRBD1; v_gene: TRBV11-2; abundance: NA; CDR3nt: TGTGCCAGCAGCGGTAAGGGACAGCCATACGAGCAGTACTTC; CDR3aa: CASSGKGQPYEQYF
j_gene: TRBJ2-1; d_gene: NA; v_gene: TRBV5-1; abundance: NA; CDR3nt: TGCGCCAGCAGCTTGGCGGGACCCTACAATGAGCAGTTCTTC; CDR3aa: CASSLAGPYNEQFF
j_gene: TRBJ1-4; d_gene: TRBD1; v_gene: TRBV28; abundance: NA; CDR3nt: TGTGCCAGCAGTTTGGACAGGATGGGTGAAAAACTGTTTTTT; CDR3aa: CASSLDRMGEKLFF
j_gene: TRBJ1-2; d_gene: NA; v_gene: TRBV27; abundance: NA; CDR3nt: TGTGCCAGCAGCAGGTCTTTAGCGGATGGCTACACCTTC; CDR3aa: CASSRSLADGYTF
j_gene: TRBJ1-1; d_gene: NA; v_gene: TRBV5-1; abundance: NA; CDR3nt: TGCGCCAGCAGCGGAGATGACACTGAAGCTTTCTTT; CDR3aa: CASSGDDTEAFF
j_gene: TRBJ2-3; d_gene: NA; v_gene: TRBV6-5; abundance: NA; CDR3nt: TGTGCCAGCAGTCAAACAGGGCCAGGCACAGATACGCAGTATTTT; CDR3aa: CASSQTGPGTDTQYF
j_gene: TRBJ2-1; d_gene: NA; v_gene: TRBV9; abundance: NA; CDR3nt: TGTGCCAGCAGCGGGGTTTGGGCTAGAGCACTGAATGAGCAGTTCTTC; CDR3aa: CASSGVWARALNEQFF
j_gene: TRBJ1-2; d_gene: NA; v_gene: TRBV6-5; abundance: NA; CDR3nt: TGTGCCAGCAGTTACTCGAAGGGGAGCTATGGCTACACCTTC; CDR3aa: CASSYSKGSYGYTF